These T cell receptor beta chains were read from a single sample in a study of blood T cell repertoires in COVID-19. Here immunoSEQ multiplex PCR was the method, and the copy in TCRdb shows in-frame clones only, minus some. The sample has 320,000 or so clones, about nine tenths seen once. Sequencing was done on a sample of PBMCs or T cells enriched from blood (not recorded which). All receptors come from a man in his sixties who had recovered from COVID-19. Each CDR3 is given with its conserved first and last residue. D genes are given only for firm matches. Where a row states a size, it is once, few, many or the class of an expanded clone; other rows omit it.

j_gene | d_gene | abundance | v_gene | len | CDR3nt | CDR3aa
TRBJ2-7 | . | . | TRBV6-2/TRBV6-3 | 15 | TGTGCCAGCAGCGAAAGGGGCGATAGCTCCTACGAGCAGTACTTC | CASSERGDSSYEQYF
TRBJ2-7 | TRBD1 | once | TRBV5-1 | 15 | TGCGCCAGCAGGGAGGACAGGGGAATTTCTCTCGAGCAGTACTTC | CASREDRGISLEQYF
TRBJ2-7 | TRBD2 | few | TRBV7-2 | 15 | TGTGCCAGCAGCTCACCCGGGAGGAGCTCCTACGAGCAGTACTTC | CASSSPGRSSYEQYF
TRBJ2-1 | TRBD2 | . | TRBV15 | 17 | TGTGCCACCAGCAGTAAGATAGCGGGGGGGACTTACAATGAGCAGTTCTTC | CATSSKIAGGTYNEQFF
TRBJ2-2 | TRBD2 | few | TRBV13 | 14 | TGTGCCACCAAACCCGGGGGGACCACCGGGGAGCTGTTTTTT | CATKPGGTTGELFF
TRBJ2-7 | TRBD1 | once | TRBV24-1 | 17 | TGTGCCACCAGTGATTCCGGGGGGGACAGGGGCCCCTACGAGCAGTACTTC | CATSDSGGDRGPYEQYF
TRBJ2-7 | TRBD1 | . | TRBV28 | 14 | TGTGCCAGCAGTCCAGGACAGGTCTCCTACGAGCAGTACTTC | CASSPGQVSYEQYF
TRBJ1-5 | TRBD1 | . | TRBV19 | 14 | TGTGCCAGTAGTGTGGCCACAGGGGCACAGCCCCAGCATTTT | CASSVATGAQPQHF
TRBJ2-2 | . | . | TRBV10-2 | 15 | TGCGCCAGCAGTAGAATCCCCTTAGACACCGGGGAGCTGTTTTTT | CASSRIPLDTGELFF
TRBJ1-2 | . | once | TRBV7-9 | 16 | TGTGCCAGCAGCAGGATCGAACTAAGAAGAACCTATGGCTACACCTTC | CASSRIELRRTYGYTF
TRBJ1-5 | TRBD1 | . | TRBV28 | 15 | TGTGCCAGCAGGAACCGGGACAGGGTCAATCAGCCCCAGCATTTT | CASRNRDRVNQPQHF
TRBJ2-4 | . | . | TRBV6-5 | 16 | TGTGCCAGCAGTTACAGCTTCGGGAGATCCAAAAACATTCAGTACTTC | CASSYSFGRSKNIQYF
TRBJ2-1 | . | . | TRBV6-5 | 15 | TGTGCCAGCAGAGCGACCAGGGGATCCTACAATGAGCAGTTCTTC | CASRATRGSYNEQFF
TRBJ1-1 | . | . | TRBV5-4 | 16 | TGTGCCAGCAGCTTGATGGGAACCTGGGGGGACACTGAAGCTTTCTTT | CASSLMGTWGDTEAFF
TRBJ1-4 | . | . | TRBV28 | 14 | TGTGCCAGCAGTGAACCCGGTGGGGGGGAAAAACTGTTTTTT | CASSEPGGGEKLFF
TRBJ1-1 | TRBD1 | . | TRBV2 | 14 | TGTGCCAGCAGTGATGTGGACAGGGAAACCGAAGCTTTCTTT | CASSDVDRETEAFF
TRBJ2-3 | . | . | TRBV29-1 | 12 | TGCAGCGGTCAAGGGGGGGTCGGTACGCAGTATTTT | CSGQGGVGTQYF
TRBJ2-1 | . | once | TRBV7-2 | 13 | TGTGCCAGCAGCTTAGCGATGGAGCGTCCCCCGTTCTTC | CASSLAMERPPFF
TRBJ1-5 | . | . | TRBV7-2 | 13 | TGTGCCAGCAGCCCCTCGAGCAATCAGCCCCAGCATTTT | CASSPSSNQPQHF
TRBJ2-7 | . | few | TRBV2 | 15 | TGTGCCAGCAGGATAACGGAACAGGGAGATTCGGGGCAGTACTTC | CASRITEQGDSGQYF
TRBJ2-7 | . | . | TRBV2 | 13 | TGTGCCAGCAGATCAGGGGAAATTATCGAGCAGTACTTC | CASRSGEIIEQYF
TRBJ1-3 | . | . | TRBV15 | 16 | TGTGCCACCAGCAGAGATCTCCAGGGCTTCGGAAACACCATATATTTT | CATSRDLQGFGNTIYF
TRBJ2-3 | TRBD1 | . | TRBV9 | 14 | TGTGCCAGCAGCGTGGGACAGGGGTGGGATACGCAGTATTTT | CASSVGQGWDTQYF
TRBJ2-2 | . | . | TRBV7-2 | 16 | TGTGCCAGCAGCTCCCCTGGGATAGCGGCTTATTCGGAGCTGTTTTTT | CASSSPGIAAYSELFF
TRBJ1-2 | TRBD1 | . | TRBV7-9 | 17 | TGTGCCAGCAGCTTACCCGGGAGAGCCAGGGGGCAATATGGCTACACCTTC | CASSLPGRARGQYGYTF
TRBJ1-2 | . | . | TRBV5-1 | 14 | TGCGCCAGCAGCATAGACTCTACTAACTATGGCTACACCTTC | CASSIDSTNYGYTF
TRBJ1-2 | TRBD1 | . | TRBV2 | 13 | TGTGCCAGCAACAACAGGGGTAGCTATGGCTACACCTTC | CASNNRGSYGYTF
TRBJ2-7 | . | . | TRBV5-1 | 14 | TGCGCCAGCAGCCTGGGGACGGAGGGAGGCGAGCAGTACTTC | CASSLGTEGGEQYF
TRBJ2-3 | TRBD1 | . | TRBV20-1 | 14 | TGCAGTGCTAGTCGAGACAGGGCATCAGATACGCAGTATTTT | CSASRDRASDTQYF
TRBJ1-2 | . | once | TRBV5-6 | 16 | TGTGCCAGCAGCCCCTATTCCTGGGAGAGGAACTATGGCTACACCTTC | CASSPYSWERNYGYTF
TRBJ1-2 | TRBD1 | . | TRBV5-1 | 14 | TGCGCCAGCAAATTGACAGGGGCTAACTATGGCTACACCTTC | CASKLTGANYGYTF
TRBJ2-3 | . | . | TRBV6-6 | 13 | TGTGCCAGCGGGTTGCAGTCAGGAGATACGCAGTATTTT | CASGLQSGDTQYF
TRBJ2-7 | . | . | TRBV11-2 | 15 | TGTGCCAGCAGCTTAGATGGGCAGGGCCTCTACGAGCAGTACTTC | CASSLDGQGLYEQYF
TRBJ1-3 | . | . | TRBV6-5 | 15 | TGTGCCAGCAGCCCCCCGGGGTCCTCTGGAAACACCATATATTTT | CASSPPGSSGNTIYF
TRBJ1-2 | . | once | TRBV5-4 | 14 | TGTGCCAGCAGCTTGGGTACAGGGAACTATGGCTACACCTTC | CASSLGTGNYGYTF
TRBJ2-5 | . | . | TRBV21-1 | 17 | TGTGCCAGCAGCAAGGAGACGACTAGCGCCGAAGAAGAGACCCAGTACTTC | CASSKETTSAEEETQYF
TRBJ2-7 | . | . | TRBV6-5 | 14 | TGTGCCGCCCAACAGGGCCGGGAATACTACGAGCAGTACTTC | CAAQQGREYYEQYF
TRBJ2-2 | . | . | TRBV10-3 | 14 | TGTGCCATCAGTGAGTCGGGCCCCTCTCGGGAGCTGTTTTTT | CAISESGPSRELFF
TRBJ2-7 | . | . | TRBV9 | 20 | TGTGCCAGCAGCGTAGTCCACAGGGTGAAAAATCTCCTCCATTCCTACGAGCAGTACTTC | CASSVVHRVKNLLHSYEQYF
TRBJ1-3 | TRBD1 | . | TRBV3-1/TRBV3-2 | 14 | TGTGCCAGCAGCGAGGGGGCGCGCGGAAACACCATATATTTT | CASSEGARGNTIYF
TRBJ1-2 | . | . | TRBV24-1 | 14 | TGTGCCACCAGTGATTCTACAGCTAACTATGGCTACACCTTC | CATSDSTANYGYTF
TRBJ2-5 | TRBD1 | . | TRBV5-1 | 14 | TGCGCCAGCAGCCTGACAGGGTTTCGGGAGACCCAGTACTTC | CASSLTGFRETQYF
TRBJ2-7 | . | once | TRBV5-1 | 16 | TGCGCCAGCAGCTTAAGGTTGACAGGTGTTATGGACGAGCAGTACTTC | CASSLRLTGVMDEQYF